Shown below are 16 T cell receptor beta chains from a single sample sequenced in a study of blood T cell repertoires in COVID-19. The table came from immunoSEQ multiplex PCR; TCRdb's copy has only in-frame clones and leaves some out. The sample has around 140,000 clones, 87% seen once. Sequencing was done on a sample of peripheral blood. Receptors were obtained from a man in his forties or fifties who had recovered from COVID-19.

This chain links TRBV7-8 with TRBJ2-1; 11 nucleotides line up with TRBD1. The CDR3 is 15 residues long. J gave up 3 bases and V 4 bases, and 2 bases lay outside the gene matches. Germline V gene sequence: CDR1 SGHVS, CDR2 FQNEAQ. CDR3 bases: TGTGCCAGCAGCTCCGGGACAGGGGGCTACAATGAGCAGTTCTTC. Encoded protein: CASSSGTGGYNEQFF.

V and J are TRBV18 and TRBJ1-3; D call uncertain. CDR3 length equals 17 residues. Germline values: CDR1 KGHSH, CDR2 LQKENI. Trimming took off 3 bases at V and 4 bases at J, with 19 bases between the two ends. CDR3: CASSPTRGRTGGNTIYF. For the CDR3, the DNA is TGTGCCAGCTCACCTACGCGCGGTCGAACGGGAGGAAACACCATATATTTT.

The chain combines TRBV4-1 with TRBJ2-2; possibly TRBD2 for D (6 bases). V shed 1 base and J shed 4 bases, with 13 bases lying between them. CDR1 MGHRA and CDR2 YSYEKL come from the germline V gene. This CDR3 region has 16 residues. The CDR3 nucleotides are TGCGCCAGCAGCCAAGGGGCGGGAATTGCCACCGGGGAGCTGTTTTTT. This codes for CASSQGAGIATGELFF.

This chain joins TRBV7-8 and TRBJ2-2; D not certain. V lost 1 base, J lost 8 bases, and 14 bases lay in between. The germline CDR1 and CDR2 sequences are SGHVS and FQNEAQ. The CDR3 contains 15 residues. CDR3 residues: CASSLERGYWGELFF. CDR3 coding DNA: TGTGCCAGCAGCTTAGAAAGAGGCTATTGGGGGGAGCTGTTTTTT.

V gene TRBV6-5 combines with J gene TRBJ1-1; D not resolved. The CDR3 runs to 14 residues. V was trimmed by 7 bases and J by 6 bases, leaving 18 bases between them. Germline V lookup: CDR1 MNHEY, CDR2 SVGAGI. The CDR3 sequence is CASTSPTEVAEAFF. The CDR3 DNA is TGTGCCAGCACCTCCCCTACCGAGGTCGCTGAAGCTTTCTTT.

The chain is built from TRBV10-2 and TRBJ2-3, with 9 bases fitting TRBD1. With V trimmed by 4 bases and J by 4 bases, 6 bases remained unmatched. CDR1 is WSHSY, CDR2 SAAADI, per germline. The CDR3 is 15 residues long. The CDR3 nucleotides read TGCGCCAGCAGTGGGAGACAGGGGGTTGCAGATACGCAGTATTTT. Translating gives CASSGRQGVADTQYF.

V usage is TRBV19 and J usage is TRBJ1-5; no clear D gene. The V gene's germline CDR1 is LNHDA and CDR2 SQIVND (reference sequence). CDR3 size: 12 residues. Trimming cost V 5 bases and J 2 bases, with 4 bases left between them. CDR3 loop: CASSQGNQPQHF. The CDR3 region has the DNA TGTGCCAGTAGTCAGGGCAATCAGCCCCAGCATTTT.

The chain's CDR3 is CASSQFLAGTAAEKLFF. DNA of the CDR3: TGCGCCAGCAGCCAATTCTTAGCCGGGACAGCCGCAGAAAAACTGTTTTTT. The chain employs TRBV4-3 and TRBJ1-4; TRBD1 matches at 7 bases. Germline CDR1 and CDR2: LGHNA and YSLEER. Trimming removed 2 bases from V and 8 bases from J; junction bases left unmatched: 14. The CDR3 covers 17 residues.

CDR3 coding DNA: TGTGCCAGCAGCTTCTTATCGGGACAGTCTGTTGGTGAGCAGTTCTTC. Residues: CASSFLSGQSVGEQFF. The V gene is TRBV5-6, the J gene TRBJ2-1, with TRBD1 matching 7 bases. Germline V gene sequence: CDR1 SGHDT, CDR2 YYEEEE. Trimming removed 2 bases from V and 9 bases from J; junction bases left unmatched: 14. There are 16 residues in the CDR3.

This clone was counted at least ten times. This chain links TRBV2 with TRBJ1-1, with D unresolved. With 7 bases removed from V and 1 base from J, the gap between germline ends came to 10 bases. CDR1 and CDR2 (germline): SNHLY, FYNNEI. The CDR3 spans 13 residues. In DNA, the CDR3 is TGTGCCAGCATAAGAGAGTCGAACACTGAAGCTTTCTTT. This codes for CASIRESNTEAFF.

The CDR3 protein is CASSDRDRGHEKLFF. In DNA, the CDR3 is TGTGCCAGCAGCGACCGGGACAGGGGGCATGAAAAACTGTTTTTT. The chain has TRBV27 and TRBJ1-4, with 12 bases that match TRBD1. The CDR3 sequence is 15 residues long. The V segment lost 6 bases and the J segment 6 bases; nucleotides outside the gene matches: 5. Germline CDR1 and CDR2: MNHEY and SMNVEV (reference sequence).

The rearrangement links TRBV19 to TRBJ1-2; 11 bases line up with TRBD1. The CDR3 has 16 amino acids. The V segment lost 5 bases and the J segment 4 bases; nucleotides outside the gene matches: 9. Germline V gene sequence: CDR1 LNHDA, CDR2 SQIVND (reference sequence). The CDR3 loop reads CASSLDRGRPIYGYTF. The CDR3 DNA is TGTGCCAGTAGTTTGGACAGGGGGCGTCCCATCTATGGCTACACCTTC. Supplemented by reference TRBV19 and TRBJ1-2, the full variable domain reads DGGITQSPKYLFRKEGQNVTLSCEQNLNHDAMYWYRQDPGQGLRLIYYSQIVNDFQKGDIAEGYSVSREKKESFPLTVTSAQKNPTAFYLCASSLDRGRPIYGYTFGSGTRLTVV.

The chain links TRBV7-2 to TRBJ1-3; D is uncertain. V gave up 2 bases and J gave up 0 bases, with 11 bases separating them. Germline-derived CDR1 and CDR2 are SGHTA and FQGNSA. CDR3 size: 16 residues. CDR3 DNA: TGTGCCAGCAGCTTAAACATCCGAAGCTCTGGAAACACCATATATTTT. Translating gives CASSLNIRSSGNTIYF.

The V gene is TRBV7-9, the J gene TRBJ2-5; D is uncertain. The germline V gene has CDR1 SEHNR and CDR2 FQNEAQ (reference sequence). CDR3 length: 12 residues. V was pared by 5 bases and J by 4 bases, with 8 bases between. The CDR3 nucleotides read TGTGCCAGCAGCCAGGTCACAGAGACCCAGTACTTC. Its protein is CASSQVTETQYF.

The chain links TRBV27 to TRBJ1-1, with D uncertain. This CDR3 region has 13 residues. Germline assignment: CDR1 MNHEY and CDR2 SMNVEV (reference sequence). The V end lost 3 bases, the J end lost 2 bases, and 7 bases lay between the germline ends. CDR3 in amino acids: CASSLWANTEAFF. Here the CDR3 DNA reads TGTGCCAGCAGTTTGTGGGCTAACACTGAAGCTTTCTTT.

The chain uses TRBV4-2 and TRBJ1-2, with unresolved D. With 1 base removed from V and 0 bases from J, the gap between germline ends came to 9 bases. CDR3 length: 15 residues. Germline V gives CDR1 LGHNA, CDR2 YNFKEQ. CDR3 DNA: TGTGCCAGCAGCCAAGTAGAGGCAGCTAACTATGGCTACACCTTC. This translates into CASSQVEAANYGYTF.